This T cell receptor (beta chain) was identified during a study of blood T cell repertoires in COVID-19. Across the whole study: PBMCs, B-cell-depleted T cells, or T cells were the source of the cDNA or gDNA that made up the material.

In the original processing: Estimation of nucleated cell counts was performed using reference gene primer amplification. Profiled with immunoSEQ multiplex PCR; TCRdb holds only in-frame clones, not every one. The D gene and trimming were derived from the DNA, and the V and J assignments and clone size from that table. The sample carries approximately 150,000 clones, about 88% recorded once. Sequences were obtained from peripheral blood. This TCR derives from a human donor with acute or convalescent COVID-19. The donor label of this sample is uncertain.

CDR3 in amino acids: CASSQTGINEQYF. In DNA form, the CDR3 reads TGTGCCAGCAGCCAGACAGGGATTAACGAGCAGTACTTC. The chain links TRBV5-6 to TRBJ2-7; TRBD1 matches 7 bases. Germline lookup yields CDR1 SGHDT and CDR2 YYEEEE. The CDR3 sequence is 13 residues long. V was clipped by 4 bases and J by 5 bases; unmatched bases: 6. The full variable domain, completed using reference TRBV5-6 and TRBJ2-7, is DAGVTQSPTHLIKTRGQQVTLRCSPKSGHDTVSWYQQALGQGPQFIFQYYEEEERQRGNFPDRFSGHQFPNYSSELNVNALLLGDSALYLCASSQTGINEQYFGPGTRLTVT.